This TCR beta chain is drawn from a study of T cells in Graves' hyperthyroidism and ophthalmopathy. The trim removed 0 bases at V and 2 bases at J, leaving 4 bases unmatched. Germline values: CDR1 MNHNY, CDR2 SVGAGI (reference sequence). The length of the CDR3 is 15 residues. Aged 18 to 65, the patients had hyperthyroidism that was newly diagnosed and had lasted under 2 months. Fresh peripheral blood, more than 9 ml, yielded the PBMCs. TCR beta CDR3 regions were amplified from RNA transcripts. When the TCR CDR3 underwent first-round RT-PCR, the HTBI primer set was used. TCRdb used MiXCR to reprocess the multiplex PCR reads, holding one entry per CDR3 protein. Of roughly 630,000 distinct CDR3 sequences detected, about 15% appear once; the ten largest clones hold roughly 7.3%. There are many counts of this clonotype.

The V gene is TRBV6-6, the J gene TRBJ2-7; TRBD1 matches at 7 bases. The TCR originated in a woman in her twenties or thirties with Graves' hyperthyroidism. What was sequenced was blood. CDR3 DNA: TGTGCCAGCAGTTACTCTAGGGGGCCAGCCTACGAGCAGTACTTC. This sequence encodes CASSYSRGPAYEQYF.